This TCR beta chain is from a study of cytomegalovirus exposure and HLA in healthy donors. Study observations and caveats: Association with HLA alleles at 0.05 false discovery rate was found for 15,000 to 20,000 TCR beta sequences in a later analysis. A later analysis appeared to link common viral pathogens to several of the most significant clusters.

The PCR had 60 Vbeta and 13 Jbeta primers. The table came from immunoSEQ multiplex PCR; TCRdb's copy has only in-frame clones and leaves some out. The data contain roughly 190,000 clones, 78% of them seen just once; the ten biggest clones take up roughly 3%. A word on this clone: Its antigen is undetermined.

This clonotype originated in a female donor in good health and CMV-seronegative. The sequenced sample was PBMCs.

CDR3: CASSPDRGYEQYF. The CDR3 DNA reads TGTGCCAGCAGCCCCGACAGGGGATACGAGCAGTACTTC. V gene TRBV28 combines with J gene TRBJ2-7; 8 bases fit TRBD1. This CDR3 has 13 amino acids. CDR1 and CDR2 from the germline V gene are MDHEN and SYDVKM. Trimming at V came to 6 bases and at J to 4 bases, leaving 5 bases not matched to a gene.